Included here is one T cell receptor (beta chain) sequence, with context. The antigen remains undetermined. The protocol was immunoSEQ multiplex PCR, while the TCRdb copy is restricted to in-frame clones and leaves out a portion. Among approximately 190,000 clones listed, 85% to 95% were seen once. Germline V gene data show CDR1 as LNHDA and CDR2 as SQIVND (reference sequence). V was pared by 5 bases and J by 1 base, with 12 bases between. The CDR3 spans 15 residues. The entry originates in a study of T cell responses to AZD1222 COVID-19 vaccine. Findings and caveats of the study: Just a handful of people given AZD1222 tested seropositive at baseline.

The source is an adult in good health. The rearrangement uses TRBV19 and TRBJ2-1; D gene ambiguous. The input for sequencing was peripheral blood, taken on day 0 of AZD1222 vaccination. The DNA of the CDR3 is TGTGCCAGTAGTTCCATTCATGGATCCTACAATGAGCAGTTCTTC. Translating it yields CASSSIHGSYNEQFF.